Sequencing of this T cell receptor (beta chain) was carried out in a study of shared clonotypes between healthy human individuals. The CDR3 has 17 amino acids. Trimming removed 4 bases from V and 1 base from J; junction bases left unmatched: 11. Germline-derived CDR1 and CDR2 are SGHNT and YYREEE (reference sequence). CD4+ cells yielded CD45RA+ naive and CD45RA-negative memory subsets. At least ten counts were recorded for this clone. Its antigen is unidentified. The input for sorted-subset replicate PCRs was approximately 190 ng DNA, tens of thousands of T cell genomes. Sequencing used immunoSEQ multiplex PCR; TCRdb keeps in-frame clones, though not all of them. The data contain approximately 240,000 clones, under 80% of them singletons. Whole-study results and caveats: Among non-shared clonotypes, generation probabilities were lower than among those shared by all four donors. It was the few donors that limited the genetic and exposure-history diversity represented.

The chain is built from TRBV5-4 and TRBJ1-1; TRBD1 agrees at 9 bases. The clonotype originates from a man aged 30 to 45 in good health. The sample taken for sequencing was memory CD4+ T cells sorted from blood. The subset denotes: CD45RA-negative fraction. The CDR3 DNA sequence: TGTGCCAGCAGCGTACCGGGACAGGGCCCTGGGAACACTGAAGCTTTCTTT. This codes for CASSVPGQGPGNTEAFF. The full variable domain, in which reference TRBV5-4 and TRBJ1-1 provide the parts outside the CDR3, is ETGVTQSPTHLIKTRGQQVTLRCSSQSGHNTVSWYQQALGQGPQFIFQYYREEENGRGNFPPRFSGLQFPNYSSELNVNALELDDSALYLCASSVPGQGPGNTEAFFGQGTRLTVV.